The 29 T cell receptor beta chains in this list originate from one sample, sequenced in a study of cytomegalovirus exposure and HLA in healthy donors. Primers included in the PCR were 60 Vbeta and 13 Jbeta primers. Assay used: immunoSEQ multiplex PCR; TCRdb lists only in-frame clones, some missing. The sample holds 95,000 to 150,000 clones, 78% seen once. Sequenced input: PBMCs. These TCRs come from a man between 40 and 49 years old in good health and CMV-seronegative.

The chain employs TRBV11-2 and TRBJ2-3, with 10 bases identical to TRBD2. CDR3 length: 17 residues. Trimming removed 3 bases from V and 3 bases from J; junction bases left unmatched: 9. Germline V gives CDR1 SGHAT, CDR2 FQNNGV. The CDR3 region is CASSFPASGGGTDTQYF. The CDR3, as DNA: TGTGCCAGCAGCTTTCCCGCTAGCGGGGGTGGGACAGATACGCAGTATTTT.

This rearrangement joins TRBV5-1 to TRBJ2-7, with 10 nucleotides matching TRBD1. The CDR3 is 15 residues long. V lost 4 bases, J lost 5 bases, and 9 bases stayed unmatched. Germline loops: CDR1 SGHRS, CDR2 YFSETQ. CDR3 nucleotide sequence: TGCGCCAGCAGCCATACCGGGACAGGGGATAACGAGCAGTACTTC. Translated: CASSHTGTGDNEQYF.

This clone was picked up a small number of times. The rearrangement uses TRBV18 and TRBJ1-2, with TRBD1 identical over 9 bases. The germline CDR1 and CDR2 sequences are KGHSH and LQKENI. CDR3 length: 15 amino acids. V shed 4 bases, J shed 6 bases, and the junction held 9 bases outside the gene matches. For the CDR3, the DNA is TGTGCCAGCTCACAGTCTATAACAGGGGGCCATGGCTACACCTTC. As protein: CASSQSITGGHGYTF. The full variable domain, in which reference TRBV18 and TRBJ1-2 provide the parts outside the CDR3, is NAGVMQNPRHLVRRRGQEARLRCSPMKGHSHVYWYRQLPEEGLKFMVYLQKENIIDESGMPKERFSAEFPKEGPSILRIQQVVRGDSAAYFCASSQSITGGHGYTFGSGTRLTVV.

The V gene is TRBV7-2, the J gene TRBJ1-1; 8 bases are shared with TRBD1. Germline loops: CDR1 SGHTA, CDR2 FQGNSA. The junction had 3 bases not matched to a gene; V was cut back by 5 bases and J by 4 bases. The CDR3 consists of 13 residues. CDR3 sequence reads: CASSRGTGTEAFF. The CDR3 bases are TGTGCCAGCAGCCGGGGGACAGGCACTGAAGCTTTCTTT.

This clone is a singleton in its sample. This rearrangement joins TRBV6-1 to TRBJ1-1; tentatively, D is TRBD1 (6 bases). V dropped 5 bases and J dropped 1 base, with 14 bases sitting between them. This CDR3 comprises 15 residues. Germline CDR1 reads MNHNS; CDR2 reads SASEGT. CDR3 sequence: CASSSAGASNTEAFF. CDR3 sequence (DNA): TGTGCCAGCAGTTCAGCAGGGGCTTCGAACACTGAAGCTTTCTTT.

In this sample, this clone turned up once. This chain links TRBV7-9 with TRBJ1-6; D uncertain. Per the germline V gene, CDR1 is SEHNR and CDR2 is FQNEAQ (reference sequence). Deletions cut 8 bases from V and 0 bases from J, with 17 bases between. This CDR3 spans 17 amino acids. CDR3 residues: CASGHGITSSYNSPLHF. CDR3 nucleotide sequence: TGTGCCAGCGGGCACGGGATCACGAGCTCCTATAATTCACCCCTCCACTTT.

This clone was picked up a small number of times. The chain uses TRBV5-6 and TRBJ1-1; D is uncertain. The V gene lost 2 bases and the J gene lost 11 bases, with 13 bases spanning the gap. Per germline, CDR1 SGHDT and CDR2 YYEEEE. The CDR3 runs to 12 residues. The CDR3 DNA is TGTGCCAGCAGCTTCCAGGCACGAACGGCTTTCTTT. This sequence encodes CASSFQARTAFF.

The chain joins TRBV11-3 to TRBJ2-3; maybe TRBD1 (5 bases). CDR1 SGHNT and CDR2 YENEEA come from the germline V gene. The length of the CDR3 is 14 residues. The V and J ends lost 5 bases and 0 bases respectively, with 9 bases between them. This chain's CDR3 is CASSQGGSTDTQYF. The CDR3 DNA is TGTGCCAGCAGCCAGGGTGGGAGCACAGATACGCAGTATTTT.

The V and J genes are TRBV7-9 and TRBJ2-5; no definite D call. The DNA end is more similar to TRBJ2-7, so the J call may be wrong. CDR3 length: 11 residues. Per the germline V gene, CDR1 is SEHNR and CDR2 is FQNEAQ (reference sequence). In DNA form, the CDR3 reads TGTGCCAGCAGCTTCGTTTCCGAGCAGTACTTC. It is translated as CASSFVSEQYF.

The rearrangement links TRBV5-1 to TRBJ1-2; maybe TRBD1 (6 bases). From germline, CDR1 is SGHRS and CDR2 YFSETQ. The CDR3 has 14 residues. V lost 0 bases to trimming and J lost 8 bases, with 14 bases between them. The CDR3: CASSLAGRGYGYTF. CDR3 sequence (DNA): TGCGCCAGCAGCTTGGCCGGCAGGGGCTACGGCTACACCTTC.

Comments on this clone: One end of the junction is discordant with germline, which a read error may explain. This chain links TRBV19 with TRBJ2-7, with a weak D call TRBD2 (5 bases). The CDR3 length is 13 residues. The germline CDR1 and CDR2 sequences are LNHDA and SQIVND (reference sequence). The CDR3 here is CASSMASGYAQYF. CDR3 DNA: TGTGCCAGTAGTATGGCATCGGGGTACGCGCAGTACTTC.

The chain links TRBV5-1 to TRBJ1-2; 7 bases map to TRBD1. Unmatched junction bases numbered 13, after V lost 4 bases and J lost 4 bases. The germline V gene encodes CDR1 SGHRS and CDR2 YFSETQ. The CDR3 spans 16 residues. The CDR3 DNA is TGCGCCAGCAGCAATCCCGGGACAGAGACCCTCTATGGCTACACCTTC. Its translation: CASSNPGTETLYGYTF.

V gene TRBV5-4 combines with J gene TRBJ2-7; 8 positions agree with TRBD2. CDR3 length: 16 residues. CDR1 SGHNT and CDR2 YYREEE come from the germline V gene (reference sequence). The V gene end was trimmed by 0 bases and the J gene end by 6 bases; junction bases not matched to a gene: 11. This chain's CDR3 is CASSLGPTAGVGEQYF. CDR3 sequence (DNA): TGTGCCAGCAGCTTGGGTCCCACAGCGGGGGTGGGCGAGCAGTACTTC. Variable domain in full (rest from reference TRBV5-4 and TRBJ2-7): ETGVTQSPTHLIKTRGQQVTLRCSSQSGHNTVSWYQQALGQGPQFIFQYYREEENGRGNFPPRFSGLQFPNYSSELNVNALELDDSALYLCASSLGPTAGVGEQYFGPGTRLTVT.

The J gene is TRBJ1-2, the V gene TRBV7-8; no definite D call. Per germline, CDR1 SGHVS and CDR2 FQNEAQ. The CDR3 has 12 residues. V lost 5 bases and J lost 7, with 11 bases in between. The CDR3 coding sequence is TGTGCCAGCAGCACAGACACCATTGGCTACACCTTC. This encodes CASSTDTIGYTF.

This clone was found once. The chain carries TRBV7-6 and TRBJ1-1; D uncertain. CDR3 length equals 16 residues. Germline lookup yields CDR1 SGHVS and CDR2 FNYEAQ. V was trimmed by 5 bases and J by 1 base, leaving 17 bases between them. The CDR3 sequence is CASSHAGNIANTEAFF. In nucleotides, the CDR3 is TGTGCCAGCAGCCACGCGGGGAACATCGCGAACACTGAAGCTTTCTTT.

Written as DNA, the CDR3 is TGCAGTGCGAGACCGGGACAGGAAGCTTTCTTT. Its protein product is CSARPGQEAFF. The chain carries TRBV20-1 and TRBJ1-1; 7 nucleotides agree with TRBD1. V gave up 6 bases and J gave up 8 bases; unmatched junction bases: 6. The CDR3 runs to 11 residues. Germline assignment: CDR1 DFQATT and CDR2 SNEGSKA (reference sequence).

The gene calls are TRBV6-1 and TRBJ2-3; the match to TRBD2 covers 7 bases. The CDR3 has 15 residues. Unmatched junction bases numbered 11, after V lost 4 bases and J lost 7 bases. In germline, CDR1 is MNHNS, CDR2 SASEGT. CDR3 bases: TGTGCCAGCAGTGTGACTAGCCGAATGGGAAATACGCAGTATTTT. Its protein product is CASSVTSRMGNTQYF.

The chain combines TRBV11-2 with TRBJ2-7, with D possibly being TRBD2 (7 bases). With 2 bases removed from V and 6 bases from J, the gap between germline ends came to 20 bases. Germline loops: CDR1 SGHAT, CDR2 FQNNGV. The CDR3 extends over 16 amino acids. The CDR3 sequence is CASSLIGTQGLSEQYF. The CDR3, as DNA: TGTGCCAGCAGCTTAATAGGGACACAGGGACTATCCGAGCAGTACTTC.

This clone was counted once. This sequence joins TRBV5-6 and TRBJ2-1; 11 nucleotides line up with TRBD2. The CDR3 is 16 residues long. The J segment lost 4 bases and the V segment lost 4 bases, leaving 7 bases of the junction unmatched. CDR1 is SGHDT, CDR2 YYEEEE, per germline. The CDR3 DNA sequence: TGTGCCAGCAGCATCAGACTAGCGGGGAGTTACAATGAGCAGTTCTTC. It encodes CASSIRLAGSYNEQFF.

V usage is TRBV7-9 and J usage is TRBJ1-1; D unclear. The CDR3 is made up of 12 amino acids. V was shortened by 5 bases and J by 1 base, with 5 bases between the two germline ends. CDR1 SEHNR and CDR2 FQNEAQ come from the germline V gene (reference sequence). The DNA for the CDR3 is TGTGCCAGCAGCGCGGGGAACACTGAAGCTTTCTTT. Encoded protein: CASSAGNTEAFF. Based on the CDR3 plus reference TRBV7-9 and TRBJ1-1, the full variable domain is DTGVSQNPRHKITKRGQNVTFRCDPISEHNRLYWYRQTLGQGPEFLTYFQNEAQLEKSRLLSDRFSAERPKGSFSTLEIQRTEQGDSAMYLCASSAGNTEAFFGQGTRLTVV.

This clone was detected a few times. The J gene is TRBJ2-3, the V gene TRBV11-2; maybe TRBD2 (6 bases). Trimming stripped 5 bases from V and 4 bases from J, with 16 bases between. The CDR3 has 15 amino acids. Germline V lookup: CDR1 SGHAT, CDR2 FQNNGV. CDR3 DNA sequence: TGTGCCAGCAGCGCGACGGGGGTTAGGGCAGATACGCAGTATTTT. It translates to CASSATGVRADTQYF. The full variable domain, completed using reference TRBV11-2 and TRBJ2-3, is EAGVAQSPRYKIIEKRQSVAFWCNPISGHATLYWYQQILGQGPKLLIQFQNNGVVDDSQLPKDRFSAERLKGVDSTLKIQPAKLEDSAVYLCASSATGVRADTQYFGPGTRLTVL.

This clone was seen once. The gene calls are TRBV7-3 and TRBJ1-6; tentative D call: TRBD1 (6 bases). The germline V gene encodes CDR1 SGHTA and CDR2 FQGTGA. The length of the CDR3 is 13 residues. V lost 5 bases, J lost 11 bases, and 13 bases lay in between. CDR3 sequence (DNA): TGTGCCAGCAGCACCTACAGGGAAGCACCCCTCCACTTT. Protein: CASSTYREAPLHF.

Here the CDR3 DNA reads TGTGCCAGTAGGGAGCGGGGGGGCCCCGGGGAGCTGTTTTTT. Protein sequence: CASRERGGPGELFF. The genes are TRBV19 and TRBJ2-2; 10 bases are shared with TRBD2. CDR3 length: 14 amino acids. Germline V gene lookup returns CDR1 LNHDA and CDR2 SQIVND (reference sequence). Trimming took 6 bases from V and 6 from J; bases not matched to a gene: 4.

This clone has only one observation. The genes are TRBV11-3 and TRBJ2-3; 8 positions match TRBD2. In germline, CDR1 is SGHNT, CDR2 YENEEA. This CDR3 region has 15 residues. Trimming at V came to 5 bases and at J to 4 bases, leaving 8 bases not matched to a gene. CDR3 coding DNA: TGTGCCAGCAGCCCGGGCGGGGGGTCCGCAGATACGCAGTATTTT. Its translation: CASSPGGGSADTQYF.

The chain uses TRBV28 and TRBJ1-4, with 9 bases fitting TRBD1. The CDR3 extends over 17 amino acids. V was pared by 2 bases and J by 6 bases, with 10 bases of the junction left unmatched. The germline CDR1 and CDR2 sequences are MDHEN and SYDVKM. The CDR3 region is CASSLVSRTGVYEKLFF. The CDR3, as DNA: TGTGCCAGCAGTTTAGTCTCACGGACAGGGGTCTATGAAAAACTGTTTTTT.

Of note for this clone: A read error may account for a junction end that differs from germline. The chain links TRBV6-1 to TRBJ2-6; D may be TRBD1 (5 bases). The CDR3 sequence is 15 residues long. Germline CDR1 reads MNHNS; CDR2 reads SASEGT. The CDR3 is CASHPLRSGANGLTF. DNA for the CDR3: TGTGCCAGCCACCCGCTCCGCTCTGGGGCCAACGGCCTGACTTTC.

The chain links TRBV27 to TRBJ2-7; a possible D gene is TRBD2 (5 bases). V dropped 5 bases and J dropped 6 bases, with 14 bases sitting between them. Germline V lookup: CDR1 MNHEY, CDR2 SMNVEV (reference sequence). This CDR3 region has 13 residues. The CDR3, as DNA: TGTGCCAGCAGTCTAGCCGCTACCTCCGAGCAGTACTTC. Its translation: CASSLAATSEQYF.

The V and J genes are TRBV29-1 and TRBJ2-3; 10 positions agree with TRBD2. The trim removed 4 bases at V and 0 bases at J, leaving 4 bases unmatched. This CDR3 comprises 15 residues. Per the germline V gene, CDR1 is SQVTM and CDR2 is ANQGSEA. The chain's CDR3 is CSVASGGGSTDTQYF. The CDR3 bases are TGCAGCGTTGCTAGCGGGGGAGGGAGCACAGATACGCAGTATTTT.

The gene calls are TRBV7-2 and TRBJ2-3; 9 bases line up with TRBD1. V gave up 3 bases and J gave up 7 bases; unmatched junction bases: 8. The germline V gene has CDR1 SGHTA and CDR2 FQGNSA. This CDR3 has 15 residues. The CDR3 here is CASSLSGTGLNTQYF. DNA for the CDR3: TGTGCCAGCAGCTTGTCCGGGACAGGGCTTAATACGCAGTATTTT. The full variable domain, in which reference TRBV7-2 and TRBJ2-3 provide the parts outside the CDR3, is GAGVSQSPSNKVTEKGKDVELRCDPISGHTALYWYRQSLGQGLEFLIYFQGNSAPDKSGLPSDRFSAERTGGSVSTLTIQRTQQEDSAVYLCASSLSGTGLNTQYFGPGTRLTVL.